Shown below are 27 T cell receptor beta chains from a single sample sequenced in a study of CD8+CD57+ T cells in acquired aplastic anemia. Investigators profiled TCR beta VDJ and CDR3 from genomic DNA template. TCRdb independently ran MiXCR on the reads; one entry per CDR3 protein. Of some 200,000 distinct CDR3 sequences in the sample, 60% to 65% are singletons; the top ten hold 25% to 30%. The sequenced material came from sorted CD4+, CD8+, or CD8+CD57+ T cells (not recorded which) from PBMCs. The receptors originated from a human donor in good health.

The chain combines TRBV9 with TRBJ2-7; D gene uncertain. This CDR3 contains 14 residues. Germline CDR1 and CDR2: SGDLS and YYNGEE. Trimming took off 4 bases at V and 3 bases at J, with 14 bases between the two ends. CDR3 loop: CASSQDSVVYEQYF. CDR3 nucleotides: TGTGCCAGCAGCCAAGATTCAGTGGTCTACGAGCAGTACTTC.

This clonotype occurred a few times. The chain links TRBV20-1 to TRBJ1-2; D call uncertain. The V gene lost 5 bases and the J gene lost 8 bases, with 12 bases spanning the gap. The CDR3 length is 11 residues. In germline, CDR1 is DFQATT, CDR2 SNEGSKA (reference sequence). In DNA, the CDR3 is TGCAGTGCTTGGGCAGGTGTAGGCTACACCTTC. The encoded protein is CSAWAGVGYTF.

The V call is TRBV10-3, the J call TRBJ2-7; the match to TRBD1 covers 12 bases. The CDR3 consists of 13 residues. The V gene end was trimmed by 7 bases and the J gene end by 5 bases; junction bases not matched to a gene: 3. CDR1 is ENHRY, CDR2 SYGVKD, per germline. The CDR3 reads CAIKGTGGNEQYF. CDR3 in DNA: TGTGCCATCAAAGGGACAGGGGGCAACGAGCAGTACTTC.

This clonotype was observed many times. This rearrangement joins TRBV5-5 to TRBJ2-2; a possible D gene is TRBD1 (6 bases). Trimming shortened V by 5 bases and J by 0 bases, and 11 bases separated the two germline ends. Germline V gene data show CDR1 as SGHKS and CDR2 as YYEKEE (reference sequence). CDR3 length: 15 residues. CDR3 protein: CASRPGTPNTGELFF. CDR3 coding DNA: TGTGCCAGCAGGCCCGGGACACCGAACACCGGGGAGCTGTTTTTT.

The chain is built from TRBV6-6 and TRBJ2-7; no reliable D call. V lost 0 bases, J lost 3 bases, and 6 bases lay in between. The length of the CDR3 is 13 residues. The V gene's germline CDR1 is MNHNY and CDR2 SVGAGI (reference sequence). CDR3 loop: CASSYSADYEQYF. In DNA form, the CDR3 reads TGTGCCAGCAGTTACTCTGCGGACTACGAGCAGTACTTC.

The chain has TRBV2 and TRBJ1-1, with D uncertain. CDR1 is SNHLY, CDR2 FYNNEI, per germline. V lost 0 bases to trimming and J lost 14 bases, with 16 bases between them. This CDR3 region has 13 residues. DNA for the CDR3: TGTGCCAGCAGTGAAGCGCGAGCAGGAACAGCATTCTTT. It is translated as CASSEARAGTAFF.

In this sample, this clonotype turned up a few times. This chain joins TRBV15 and TRBJ2-5; 7 nucleotides match TRBD2. The germline V gene encodes CDR1 LNHNV and CDR2 YYDKDF (reference sequence). Trimming cost V 8 bases and J 2 bases; bases outside gene matches: 14. CDR3 length equals 16 residues. This chain's CDR3 is CATYLAGVGSQETQYF. The CDR3 nucleotides read TGTGCCACCTATCTCGCGGGAGTAGGGAGTCAAGAGACCCAGTACTTC.

This chain joins TRBV20-1 and TRBJ2-7, with D perhaps being TRBD1 or TRBD2 (5 bases each). The CDR3 runs to 9 residues. V lost 6 bases to trimming and J lost 5 bases, with 5 bases between them. The germline gives CDR1 DFQATT, CDR2 SNEGSKA (reference sequence). The CDR3 region is CSAGDEQYF. The CDR3 nucleotides read TGCAGTGCGGGGGACGAGCAGTACTTC.

V and J are TRBV10-3 and TRBJ2-7, with 10 bases lining up with TRBD1. Germline V gene sequence: CDR1 ENHRY, CDR2 SYGVKD. V lost 6 bases and J lost 2; bases outside the gene matches: 4. This CDR3 comprises 14 residues. The DNA for the CDR3 is TGTGCCATCAGCCCGGGACAGGGGACCTACGAGCAGTACTTC. This codes for CAISPGQGTYEQYF.

The chain couples TRBV2 to TRBJ1-6; D remains ambiguous. Between the trimmed V and J ends, which lost 3 bases and 6 bases, there was a span of 12 bases. CDR1 is SNHLY and CDR2 is FYNNEI in the germline V gene. The CDR3 runs 15 residues. The CDR3 region has the DNA TGTGCCAGCAGTGATAGACCTGGCTCTAATTCACCCCTCCACTTT. Translated, it gives CASSDRPGSNSPLHF.

Only one count was recorded for this clonotype. V and J are TRBV5-1 and TRBJ2-5; 9 bases map to TRBD2. The CDR3 runs 16 residues. After removal of 1 base from V and 5 bases from J, the junction contained 9 bases not matched to a gene. Germline V gives CDR1 SGHRS, CDR2 YFSETQ. In nucleotides, the CDR3 is TGCGCCAGCAGCTTGCTCGGTCTAGCGGGAAGCGAGACCCAGTACTTC. This encodes CASSLLGLAGSETQYF. Looking up the rest from reference TRBV5-1 and TRBJ2-5 gives the full variable domain: KAGVTQTPRYLIKTRGQQVTLSCSPISGHRSVSWYQQTPGQGLQFLFEYFSETQRNKGNFPGRFSGRQFSNSRSEMNVSTLELGDSALYLCASSLLGLAGSETQYFGPGTRLLVL.

The chain joins TRBV11-3 to TRBJ2-7; 10 bases are shared with TRBD2. The germline CDR1 and CDR2 sequences are SGHNT and YENEEA. V dropped 6 bases and J dropped 1; count of bases not matched to a gene: 12. There are 17 residues in the CDR3. The CDR3 coding sequence is TGTGCCAGCAGAACAACAGGACTAGCGGATTTATCCTACGAGCAGTACTTC. Protein: CASRTTGLADLSYEQYF.

This chain joins TRBV7-2 and TRBJ2-7, with a possible D match to TRBD1 (6 bases). CDR3 size: 15 residues. Between the trimmed V and J ends, which lost 0 bases and 0 bases, there was a span of 9 bases. CDR1 and CDR2 (germline): SGHTA, FQGNSA. The CDR3 coding sequence is TGTGCCAGCAGCTTAGCAACAGGGATCTCCTACGAGCAGTACTTC. Translation gives CASSLATGISYEQYF.

This sequence joins TRBV20-1 and TRBJ2-5; 8 bases are shared with TRBD2. The trim removed 0 bases at V and 0 bases at J, leaving 6 bases unmatched. Germline lookup yields CDR1 DFQATT and CDR2 SNEGSKA (reference sequence). This CDR3 is built from 16 residues. DNA of the CDR3: TGCAGTGCTAGAGATCTGGGTAGCGGGGACCAAGAGACCCAGTACTTC. It yields the protein CSARDLGSGDQETQYF.

This clonotype was seen a few times. One junction end does not reproduce the germline sequence, and a read error may be involved. This chain joins TRBV10-1 and TRBJ2-7; D not certain. The CDR3 contains 15 residues. CDR1 WNHNN and CDR2 SYGVQD come from the germline V gene (reference sequence). For the CDR3, the DNA is TGTGCCAGCAGTTATACGGGTGCGAGCTCCTACGAGCAGTACTTC. This codes for CASSYTGASSYEQYF.

The V and J genes are TRBV29-1 and TRBJ2-7; weak D call: TRBD1 (6 bases). The length of the CDR3 is 11 residues. Germline-derived CDR1 and CDR2 are SQVTM and ANQGSEA. V lost 8 bases, J lost 5 bases, and 13 bases lay in between. The CDR3 here is CSTVKGDEQYF. DNA of the CDR3: TGCAGCACCGTGAAGGGGGACGAGCAGTACTTC.

The CDR3 reads CATSDWAGNNEQFF. The CDR3 nucleotides are TGTGCCACCAGTGATTGGGCGGGGAACAATGAGCAGTTCTTC. The chain carries TRBV24-1 and TRBJ2-1; D perhaps matches TRBD2 (6 bases). V was pared by 2 bases and J by 5 bases, with 9 bases between. Germline-derived CDR1 and CDR2 are KGHDR and SFDVKD. The CDR3 runs 14 residues.

This clonotype has a count of ten or more. The rearrangement joins TRBV6-5 to TRBJ2-1; 12 bases align to TRBD1. J lost 7 bases, V lost 3 bases, and 4 bases had no gene match. The CDR3 length is 15 residues. From germline, CDR1 is MNHEY and CDR2 SVGAGI. CDR3: CASSYWDRGQNEQFF. The DNA of the CDR3 is TGTGCCAGCAGTTATTGGGACAGGGGGCAAAATGAGCAGTTCTTC.

The CDR3: CSVEAGYNEQFF. The CDR3 DNA sequence: TGCAGCGTGGAGGCGGGGTACAATGAGCAGTTCTTC. J is TRBJ2-1 and V is TRBV29-1; TRBD2 might be the D (6 bases). V was clipped by 6 bases and J by 4 bases, with 10 bases between them. Per the germline V gene, CDR1 is SQVTM and CDR2 is ANQGSEA. There are 12 residues in the CDR3.

This clonotype has only one observation. This chain joins TRBV7-6 and TRBJ2-1; 14 nucleotides line up with TRBD2. The CDR3 totals 15 residues. The germline V gene encodes CDR1 SGHVS and CDR2 FNYEAQ. V lost 5 bases, J lost 10 bases, and 7 bases stayed unmatched. The CDR3: CASSGGLAGGREQFF. In nucleotides, the CDR3 is TGTGCCAGCAGCGGAGGACTAGCGGGGGGAAGGGAGCAGTTCTTC.

This chain connects TRBV24-1 to TRBJ1-5; D call uncertain. V lost 5 bases, J lost 5 bases, and 18 bases lay in between. Germline V gene data show CDR1 as KGHDR and CDR2 as SFDVKD. CDR3 length: 16 residues. The CDR3 sequence is CATSAPDGVSDQPQHF. The DNA for the CDR3 is TGTGCCACCAGTGCCCCGGACGGGGTGTCGGATCAGCCCCAGCATTTT.

CDR3 loop: CATSRTGDHEQYF. The CDR3 nucleotides read TGTGCCACCAGCAGGACAGGGGACCACGAGCAGTACTTC. This rearrangement joins TRBV15 to TRBJ2-7; 8 bases are a match to TRBD1. There are 13 residues in the CDR3. The V and J ends lost 3 bases and 5 bases, in that order; junction bases with no gene match: 3. The germline CDR1 and CDR2 sequences are LNHNV and YYDKDF (reference sequence).

In the case of this clonotype: One junction end does not reproduce the germline sequence, and a read error may be involved. The gene calls are TRBV7-6 and TRBJ2-7; 9 positions match TRBD1. CDR1 is SGHVS, CDR2 FNYEAQ, per germline. The CDR3 extends over 13 amino acids. The DNA of the CDR3 is TGTGCTAGCAGCTTAGAACAGGGGGCAGAGCAGTACTTC. As protein: CASSLEQGAEQYF.

Regarding this clonotype: It is likely a read error, because the conserved phenylalanine at the end of the CDR3 is missing. The limits of the CDR3 on the DNA are not certain, so only TCRdb's listed CDR3 is given. The chain couples TRBV20-1 to TRBJ2-7; the table names TRBD1, a call not compared with the DNA. Germline CDR1 DFQATT, CDR2 SNEGSKA (reference sequence). Including both end residues, the CDR3 is 10 amino acids long. The CDR3: CSARGRDRYT.

The chain joins TRBV20-1 to TRBJ2-7; TRBD1 matches at 9 bases. V dropped 6 bases and J dropped 3; count of bases not matched to a gene: 15. Germline values: CDR1 DFQATT, CDR2 SNEGSKA (reference sequence). The CDR3 contains 16 residues. The CDR3 reads CSAKHRDRESYYEQYF. CDR3 in DNA: TGCAGTGCAAAGCACCGGGACAGGGAGAGCTACTACGAGCAGTACTTC.

The chain employs TRBV7-3 and TRBJ2-3, with 12 bases fitting TRBD2. V trimming: 4 bases; J trimming: 2 bases; junction bases outside the gene matches: 4. CDR3 length: 16 residues. Germline values: CDR1 SGHTA, CDR2 FQGTGA. The CDR3 protein is CASSSGLAGTTDTQYF. The DNA of the CDR3 is TGTGCCAGCAGCTCCGGACTAGCGGGGACCACAGATACGCAGTATTTT.

The sample holds a few counts of this clonotype. V is TRBV9 and J is TRBJ1-1; 9 bases map to TRBD1. V shed 0 bases and J 4 bases; nucleotides not matched to a gene: 4. Per the germline V gene, CDR1 is SGDLS and CDR2 is YYNGEE. The CDR3 has 15 amino acids. Written as DNA, the CDR3 is TGTGCCAGCAGCGTAGGGACAGGGGCCGGCACTGAAGCTTTCTTT. Protein: CASSVGTGAGTEAFF.